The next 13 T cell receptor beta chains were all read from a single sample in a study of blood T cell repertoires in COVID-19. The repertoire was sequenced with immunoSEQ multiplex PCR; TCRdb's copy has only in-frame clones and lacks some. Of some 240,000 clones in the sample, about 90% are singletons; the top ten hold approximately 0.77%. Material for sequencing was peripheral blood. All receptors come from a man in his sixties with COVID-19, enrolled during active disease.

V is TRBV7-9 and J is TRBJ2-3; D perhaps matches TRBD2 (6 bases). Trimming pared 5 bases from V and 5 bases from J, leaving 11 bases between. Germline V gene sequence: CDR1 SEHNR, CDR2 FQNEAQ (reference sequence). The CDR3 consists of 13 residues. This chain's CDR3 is CASSTGLIDTQYF. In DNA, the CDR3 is TGTGCCAGCAGCACGGGACTTATAGATACGCAGTATTTT.

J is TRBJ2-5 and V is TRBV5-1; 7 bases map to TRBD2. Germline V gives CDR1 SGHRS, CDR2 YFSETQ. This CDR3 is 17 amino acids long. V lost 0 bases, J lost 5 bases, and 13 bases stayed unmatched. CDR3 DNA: TGCGCCAGCAGCTTGGGGTGGTTGCGGGAGAGAGAGGAGACCCAGTACTTC. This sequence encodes CASSLGWLREREETQYF.

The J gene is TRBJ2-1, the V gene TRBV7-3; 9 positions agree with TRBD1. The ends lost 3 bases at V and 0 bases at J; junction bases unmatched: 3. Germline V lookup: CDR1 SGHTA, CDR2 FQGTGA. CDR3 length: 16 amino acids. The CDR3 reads CASSLRGQGSYNEQFF. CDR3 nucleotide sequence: TGTGCCAGCAGCTTGAGGGGACAGGGCTCCTACAATGAGCAGTTCTTC.

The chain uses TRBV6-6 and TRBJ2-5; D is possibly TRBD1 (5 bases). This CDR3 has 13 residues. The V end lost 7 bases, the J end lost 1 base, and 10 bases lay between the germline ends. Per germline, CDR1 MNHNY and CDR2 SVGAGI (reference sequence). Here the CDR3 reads CASTLGAQETQYF. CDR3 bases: TGTGCCAGCACCCTAGGGGCCCAAGAGACCCAGTACTTC.

CDR3 sequence: CASSSRVLGGQETQYF. The CDR3 bases are TGTGCCAGCAGTTCCCGCGTACTGGGGGGTCAAGAGACCCAGTACTTC. V and J are TRBV6-6 and TRBJ2-5; D perhaps matches TRBD2 (6 bases). The ends were cut back, 4 bases at V and 2 bases at J, with 17 bases in the middle. Per germline, CDR1 MNHNY and CDR2 SVGAGI (reference sequence). This CDR3 comprises 16 residues.

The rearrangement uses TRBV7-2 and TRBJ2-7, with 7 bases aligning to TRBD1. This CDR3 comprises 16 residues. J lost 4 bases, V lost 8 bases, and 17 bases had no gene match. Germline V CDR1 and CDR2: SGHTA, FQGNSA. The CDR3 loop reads CASGPLFPDRTYEQYF. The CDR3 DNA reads TGTGCCAGCGGCCCCCTTTTTCCGGACAGGACGTACGAGCAGTACTTC.

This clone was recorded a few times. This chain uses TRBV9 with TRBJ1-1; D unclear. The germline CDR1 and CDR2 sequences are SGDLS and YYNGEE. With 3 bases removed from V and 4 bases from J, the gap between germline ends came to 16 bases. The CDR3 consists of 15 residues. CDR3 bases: TGTGCCAGCAGCGCCAAACACGGGAGTGGCACTGAAGCTTTCTTT. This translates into CASSAKHGSGTEAFF.

DNA of the CDR3: TGTGCCAGCAGCAGAGGGACAGGGGATCAGCCCCAGCATTTT. Amino acids: CASSRGTGDQPQHF. The chain joins TRBV5-4 to TRBJ1-5; 10 bases line up with TRBD1. Germline loops: CDR1 SGHNT, CDR2 YYREEE (reference sequence). V dropped 4 bases and J dropped 5; count of bases not matched to a gene: 3. The CDR3 sequence is 14 residues long.

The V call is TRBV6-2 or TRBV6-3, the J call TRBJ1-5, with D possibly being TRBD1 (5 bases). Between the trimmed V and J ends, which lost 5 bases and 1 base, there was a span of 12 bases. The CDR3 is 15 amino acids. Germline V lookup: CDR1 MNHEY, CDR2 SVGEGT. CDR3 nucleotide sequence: TGTGCCAGCAGTGGCTGGTCAGGGAGCAATCAGCCCCAGCATTTT. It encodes CASSGWSGSNQPQHF.

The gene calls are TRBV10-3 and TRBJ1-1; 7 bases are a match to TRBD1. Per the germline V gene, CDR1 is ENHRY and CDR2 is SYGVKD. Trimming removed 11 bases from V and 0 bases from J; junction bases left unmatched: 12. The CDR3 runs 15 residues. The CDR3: CAPPGRTGLNTEAFF. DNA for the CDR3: TGTGCCCCTCCCGGTCGGACAGGTCTGAACACTGAAGCTTTCTTT.

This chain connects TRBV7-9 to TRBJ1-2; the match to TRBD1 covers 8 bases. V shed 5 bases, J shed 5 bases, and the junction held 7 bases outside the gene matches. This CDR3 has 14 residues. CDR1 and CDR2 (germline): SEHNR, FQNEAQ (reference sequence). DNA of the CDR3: TGTGCCAGCAGCCCGGACAGGGTATTTTATGGCTACACCTTC. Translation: CASSPDRVFYGYTF. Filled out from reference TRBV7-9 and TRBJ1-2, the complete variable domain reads DTGVSQNPRHKITKRGQNVTFRCDPISEHNRLYWYRQTLGQGPEFLTYFQNEAQLEKSRLLSDRFSAERPKGSFSTLEIQRTEQGDSAMYLCASSPDRVFYGYTFGSGTRLTVV.

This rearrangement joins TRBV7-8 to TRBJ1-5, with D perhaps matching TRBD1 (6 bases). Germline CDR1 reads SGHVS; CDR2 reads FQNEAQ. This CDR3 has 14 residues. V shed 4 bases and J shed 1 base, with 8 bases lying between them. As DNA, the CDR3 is TGTGCCAGCAGCTCGGACAGAAGCAATCAGCCCCAGCATTTT. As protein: CASSSDRSNQPQHF.

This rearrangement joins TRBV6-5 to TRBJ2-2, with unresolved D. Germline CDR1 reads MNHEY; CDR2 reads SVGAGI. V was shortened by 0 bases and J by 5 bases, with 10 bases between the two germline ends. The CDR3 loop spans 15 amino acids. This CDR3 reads CASSYSKAGTGELFF. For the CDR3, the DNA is TGTGCCAGCAGTTACTCGAAGGCCGGGACCGGGGAGCTGTTTTTT.